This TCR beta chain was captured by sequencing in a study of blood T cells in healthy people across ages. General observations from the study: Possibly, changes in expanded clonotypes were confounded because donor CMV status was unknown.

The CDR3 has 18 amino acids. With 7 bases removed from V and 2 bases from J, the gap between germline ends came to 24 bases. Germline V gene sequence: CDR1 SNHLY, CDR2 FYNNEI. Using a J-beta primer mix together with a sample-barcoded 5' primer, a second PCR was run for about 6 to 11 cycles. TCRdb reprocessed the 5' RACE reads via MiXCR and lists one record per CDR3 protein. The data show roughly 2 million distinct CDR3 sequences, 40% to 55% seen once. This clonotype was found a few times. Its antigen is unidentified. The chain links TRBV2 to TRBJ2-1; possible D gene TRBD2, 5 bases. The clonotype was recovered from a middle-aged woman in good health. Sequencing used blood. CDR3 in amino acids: CASKKGSGLTGTYNEQFF. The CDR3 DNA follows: TGTGCCAGCAAAAAAGGATCGGGGTTGACGGGAACCTACAATGAGCAGTTCTTC.